What follows are 11 T cell receptor beta chains derived from one specimen sequenced in a study of blood T cell repertoires in COVID-19. Data came from immunoSEQ multiplex PCR; TCRdb stores just in-frame clones and leaves some out. This sample has 180,000 or so clones, with about 85% found just once. The sample was peripheral blood. These receptors all stem from a woman aged 25 to 45 with active or convalescent COVID-19.

This chain joins TRBV28 and TRBJ1-2; 9 positions match TRBD1. The length of the CDR3 is 14 residues. Germline V gives CDR1 MDHEN, CDR2 SYDVKM. V was clipped by 3 bases and J by 7 bases; unmatched bases: 6. In nucleotides, the CDR3 is TGTGCCAGCAGTTTTACAGGGGGCGAGGTTGGCTACACCTTC. It codes for CASSFTGGEVGYTF.

The sample holds one count of this clone. V gene TRBV6-5 combines with J gene TRBJ1-1; TRBD1 might be the D (5 bases). This CDR3 comprises 14 residues. The germline CDR1 and CDR2 sequences are MNHEY and SVGAGI. The V end lost 0 bases, the J end lost 5 bases, and 10 bases lay between the germline ends. CDR3 region: CASSYSGGGTEAFF. CDR3 DNA: TGTGCCAGCAGTTACTCGGGGGGAGGAACTGAAGCTTTCTTT.

The rearrangement links TRBV6-1 to TRBJ1-6; D uncertain. Looked up from germline, CDR1 is MNHNS and CDR2 is SASEGT. V was shortened by 4 bases and J by 5 bases, with 15 bases between the two germline ends. The CDR3 consists of 16 residues. DNA of the CDR3: TGTGCCAGCAGTGCCGCCAGGCAGACCGATAATTCACCCCTCCACTTT. This sequence encodes CASSAARQTDNSPLHF.

This chain joins TRBV9 and TRBJ2-1; 15 positions agree with TRBD2. CDR1 is SGDLS, CDR2 YYNGEE, per germline. The CDR3 spans 19 residues. V shed 0 bases, J shed 8 bases, and the junction held 12 bases outside the gene matches. This CDR3 is CASSVEGLAGGGRRDEQFF. CDR3 sequence (DNA): TGTGCCAGCAGCGTAGAGGGACTAGCGGGAGGAGGGCGCAGGGATGAGCAGTTCTTC.

The chain combines TRBV7-2 with TRBJ1-1, with 9 bases aligning to TRBD1. The V gene's germline CDR1 is SGHTA and CDR2 FQGNSA. CDR3 size: 17 residues. Trimming took 5 bases from V and 4 from J; bases not matched to a gene: 14. For the CDR3, the DNA is TGTGCCAGCAGCCTAAACTATGGGACAGGGTGGGGCACTGAAGCTTTCTTT. Protein product: CASSLNYGTGWGTEAFF.

The V and J genes are TRBV10-3 and TRBJ2-7, with TRBD2 identical over 7 bases. With V trimmed by 10 bases and J by 5 bases, 14 bases remained unmatched. This CDR3 contains 14 residues. Looked up from germline, CDR1 is ENHRY and CDR2 is SYGVKD. CDR3 loop: CATREGTSVDEQYF. The CDR3 DNA sequence: TGTGCCACCAGGGAAGGTACTAGCGTTGACGAGCAGTACTTC.

This clone has a single count. The CDR3 protein is CASSLVGGNPYEQYF. The CDR3 DNA reads TGTGCCAGCAGCTTAGTGGGCGGGAACCCCTACGAGCAGTACTTC. The V and J genes are TRBV11-2 and TRBJ2-7, with D possibly being TRBD2 (6 bases). The CDR3 spans 15 residues. V was shortened by 1 base and J by 2 bases, with 12 bases between the two germline ends. Germline V gives CDR1 SGHAT, CDR2 FQNNGV.

The chain links TRBV4-2 to TRBJ1-2, with a weak D call TRBD1 (5 bases). The CDR3 runs 15 residues. V gave up 1 base and J gave up 2 bases, with 11 bases separating them. Germline V gene data show CDR1 as LGHNA and CDR2 as YNFKEQ. The CDR3: CASSQGVTENYGYTF. CDR3 sequence (DNA): TGTGCCAGCAGCCAAGGCGTGACAGAAAACTATGGCTACACCTTC.

This clone appeared once. This chain links TRBV5-5 with TRBJ2-5, with D hard to call. The CDR3 has 13 residues. The germline V gene encodes CDR1 SGHKS and CDR2 YYEKEE (reference sequence). V lost 2 bases and J 5 bases, leaving 10 bases between the germline ends. CDR3 bases: TGTGCCAGCAGCTTCTCTGGCGGTGAGACCCAGTACTTC. Protein: CASSFSGGETQYF.

The chain joins TRBV15 to TRBJ1-4, with 7 bases aligning to TRBD1. Germline CDR1 reads LNHNV; CDR2 reads YYDKDF (reference sequence). The CDR3 contains 15 residues. The junction had 7 bases not matched to a gene; V was cut back by 5 bases and J by 4 bases. The chain's CDR3 is CATSPTDRSNEKLFF. CDR3 nucleotide sequence: TGTGCCACCAGCCCAACGGACAGGAGTAATGAAAAACTGTTTTTT.

This chain connects TRBV7-6 to TRBJ1-4; 8 bases map to TRBD1. Germline CDR1 and CDR2: SGHVS and FNYEAQ. J gave up 0 bases and V 4 bases, and 4 bases lay outside the gene matches. CDR3 length equals 16 residues. CDR3 residues: CASSSLQGATNEKLFF. The CDR3 coding sequence is TGTGCCAGCAGCTCTTTACAGGGGGCAACTAATGAAAAACTGTTTTTT.